This T cell receptor (beta chain) was recovered during a study of beta chain features in type 1 diabetes. In the study overall: Across all samples, over 85 million sorted cells were examined. Study-level points and caveats: Shorter TCRB CDR3s, moderately but significantly so, were found in Type 1 diabetes patients in all four CD4+ subsets.

This clone was observed a handful of times. Its antigen is not identified. V shed 8 bases and J shed 2 bases, with 19 bases lying between them. The CDR3 is 15 amino acids. Germline values: CDR1 SQVTM, CDR2 ANQGSEA. Sequencing targeted expressed TCRB transcripts, as all isolated RNA had been reverse transcribed. Sequencing used immunoSEQ multiplex PCR; TCRdb keeps in-frame clones, though not all of them. The sample gives roughly 15,000 clones, approximately 79% of which show up once; less than 0.4% is in the top ten. Sample: stem cell memory CD4+ T cells from blood. The receptor's source is a woman between 18 and 29 years old with type 1 diabetes. V and J are TRBV29-1 and TRBJ2-1, with a weak D call TRBD2 (6 bases). The chain's CDR3 is CSTGSLAEAYNEQFF. The CDR3 DNA reads as TGCAGCACCGGATCGTTAGCGGAGGCCTACAATGAGCAGTTCTTC.